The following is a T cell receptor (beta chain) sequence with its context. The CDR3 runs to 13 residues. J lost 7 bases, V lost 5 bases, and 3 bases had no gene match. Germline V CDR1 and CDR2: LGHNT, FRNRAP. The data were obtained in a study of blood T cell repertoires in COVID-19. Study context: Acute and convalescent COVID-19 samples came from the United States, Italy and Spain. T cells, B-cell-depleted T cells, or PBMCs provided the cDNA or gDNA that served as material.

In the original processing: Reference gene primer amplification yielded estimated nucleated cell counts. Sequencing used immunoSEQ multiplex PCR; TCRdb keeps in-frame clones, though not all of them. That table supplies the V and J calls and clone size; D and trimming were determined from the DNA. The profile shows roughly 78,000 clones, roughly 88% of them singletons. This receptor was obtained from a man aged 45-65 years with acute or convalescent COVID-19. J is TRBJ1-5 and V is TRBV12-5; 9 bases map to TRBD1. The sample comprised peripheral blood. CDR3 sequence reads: CASGGDRAQPQHF. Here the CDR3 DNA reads TGTGCTAGTGGTGGGGACAGGGCGCAGCCCCAGCATTTT.